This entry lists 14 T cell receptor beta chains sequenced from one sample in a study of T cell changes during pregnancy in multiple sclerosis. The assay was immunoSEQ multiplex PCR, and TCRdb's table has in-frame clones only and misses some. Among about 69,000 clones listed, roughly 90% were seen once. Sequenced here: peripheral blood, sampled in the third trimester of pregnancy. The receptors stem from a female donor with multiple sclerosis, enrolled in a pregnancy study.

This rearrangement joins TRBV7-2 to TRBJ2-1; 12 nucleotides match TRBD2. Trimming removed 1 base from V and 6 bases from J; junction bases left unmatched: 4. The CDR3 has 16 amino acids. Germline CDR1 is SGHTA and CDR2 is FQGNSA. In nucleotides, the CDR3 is TGTGCCAGCAGCTTAGTTCCTAGCGGGGGGGCCAATGAGCAGTTCTTC. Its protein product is CASSLVPSGGANEQFF.

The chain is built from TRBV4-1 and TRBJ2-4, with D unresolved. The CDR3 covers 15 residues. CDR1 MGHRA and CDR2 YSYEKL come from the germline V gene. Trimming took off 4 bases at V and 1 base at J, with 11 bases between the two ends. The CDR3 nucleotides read TGCGCCAGCAGCCTCAGGTATCTTGCCAAAAACATTCAGTACTTC. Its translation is CASSLRYLAKNIQYF.

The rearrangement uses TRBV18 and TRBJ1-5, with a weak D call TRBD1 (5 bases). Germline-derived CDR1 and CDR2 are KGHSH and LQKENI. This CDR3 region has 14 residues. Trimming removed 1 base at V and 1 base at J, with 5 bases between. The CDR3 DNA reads TGTGCCAGCTCACCACAGGGGAGCAATCAGCCCCAGCATTTT. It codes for CASSPQGSNQPQHF.

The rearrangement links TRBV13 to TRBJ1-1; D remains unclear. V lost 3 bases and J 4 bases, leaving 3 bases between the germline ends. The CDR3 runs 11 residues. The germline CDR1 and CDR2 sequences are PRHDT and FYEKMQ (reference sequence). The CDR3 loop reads CASSFRTEAFF. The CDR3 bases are TGTGCCAGCAGCTTTCGCACTGAAGCTTTCTTT.

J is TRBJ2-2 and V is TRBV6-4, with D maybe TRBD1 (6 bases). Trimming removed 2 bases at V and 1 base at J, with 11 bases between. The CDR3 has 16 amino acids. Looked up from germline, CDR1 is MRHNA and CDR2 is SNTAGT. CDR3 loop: CASSDTPGQNTGELFF. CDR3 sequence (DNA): TGTGCCAGCAGTGACACCCCGGGACAGAACACCGGGGAGCTGTTTTTT.

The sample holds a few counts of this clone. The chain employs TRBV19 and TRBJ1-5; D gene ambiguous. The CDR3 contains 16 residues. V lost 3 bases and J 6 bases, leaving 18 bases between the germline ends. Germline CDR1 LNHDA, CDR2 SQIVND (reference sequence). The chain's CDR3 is CASSILEGGFSQPQHF. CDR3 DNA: TGTGCCAGTAGTATTCTTGAGGGTGGGTTTAGTCAGCCCCAGCATTTT.

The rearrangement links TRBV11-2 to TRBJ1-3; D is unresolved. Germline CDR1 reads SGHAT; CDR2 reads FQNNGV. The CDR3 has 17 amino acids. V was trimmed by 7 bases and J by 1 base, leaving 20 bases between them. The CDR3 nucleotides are TGTGCCAGCACCCAGAGGACGGGGATAGGGTCTGGAAACACCATATATTTT. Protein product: CASTQRTGIGSGNTIYF. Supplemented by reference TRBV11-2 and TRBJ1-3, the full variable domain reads EAGVAQSPRYKIIEKRQSVAFWCNPISGHATLYWYQQILGQGPKLLIQFQNNGVVDDSQLPKDRFSAERLKGVDSTLKIQPAKLEDSAVYLCASTQRTGIGSGNTIYFGEGSWLTVV.

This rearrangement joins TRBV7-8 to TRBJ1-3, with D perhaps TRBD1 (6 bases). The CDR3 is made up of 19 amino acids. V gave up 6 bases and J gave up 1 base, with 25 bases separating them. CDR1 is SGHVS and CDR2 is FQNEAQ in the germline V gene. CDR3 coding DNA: TGTGCCAGCAGACCCAGGGGAATGGGGACCCTTGGGTCTGGAAACACCATATATTTT. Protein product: CASRPRGMGTLGSGNTIYF.

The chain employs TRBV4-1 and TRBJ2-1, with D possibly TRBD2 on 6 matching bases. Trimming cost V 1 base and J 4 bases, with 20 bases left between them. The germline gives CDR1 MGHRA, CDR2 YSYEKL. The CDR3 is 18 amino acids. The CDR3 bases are TGCGCCAGCAGCCAAGGCCGGGGGTGGGGCATAAAATACAATGAGCAGTTCTTC. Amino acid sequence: CASSQGRGWGIKYNEQFF.

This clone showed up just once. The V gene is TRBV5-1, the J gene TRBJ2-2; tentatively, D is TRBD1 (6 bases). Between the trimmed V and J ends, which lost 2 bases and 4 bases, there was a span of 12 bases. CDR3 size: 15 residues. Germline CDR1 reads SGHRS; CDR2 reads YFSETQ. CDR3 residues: CASSLRGSSTGELFF. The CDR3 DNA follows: TGCGCCAGCAGCTTAAGGGGGAGCTCCACCGGGGAGCTGTTTTTT.

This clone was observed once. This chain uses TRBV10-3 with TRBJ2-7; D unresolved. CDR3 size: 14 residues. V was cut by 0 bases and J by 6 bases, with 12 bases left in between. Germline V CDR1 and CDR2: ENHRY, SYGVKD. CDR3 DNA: TGTGCCATCAGTGAGTCGGTAGTTGGTCTCGAGCAGTACTTC. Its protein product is CAISESVVGLEQYF.

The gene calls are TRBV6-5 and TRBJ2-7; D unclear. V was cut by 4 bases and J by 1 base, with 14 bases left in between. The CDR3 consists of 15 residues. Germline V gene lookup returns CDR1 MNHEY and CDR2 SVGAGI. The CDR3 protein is CASSWATPASYEQYF. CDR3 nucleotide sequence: TGTGCCAGCAGTTGGGCGACACCCGCATCCTACGAGCAGTACTTC.

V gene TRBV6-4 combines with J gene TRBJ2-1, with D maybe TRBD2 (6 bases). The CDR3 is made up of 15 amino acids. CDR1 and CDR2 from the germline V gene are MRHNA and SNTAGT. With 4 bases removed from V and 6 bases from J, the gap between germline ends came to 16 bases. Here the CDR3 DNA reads TGTGCCAGCAGTGGTGTCTGGGGGGATGGCAATGAGCAGTTCTTC. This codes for CASSGVWGDGNEQFF.

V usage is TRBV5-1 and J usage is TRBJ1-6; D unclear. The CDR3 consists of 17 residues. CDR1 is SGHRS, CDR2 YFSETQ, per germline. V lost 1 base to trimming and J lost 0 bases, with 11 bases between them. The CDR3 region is CASSLQVLGSYNSPLHF. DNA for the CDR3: TGCGCCAGCAGCTTGCAGGTTCTGGGCTCCTATAATTCACCCCTCCACTTT. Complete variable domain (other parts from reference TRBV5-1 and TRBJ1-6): KAGVTQTPRYLIKTRGQQVTLSCSPISGHRSVSWYQQTPGQGLQFLFEYFSETQRNKGNFPGRFSGRQFSNSRSEMNVSTLELGDSALYLCASSLQVLGSYNSPLHFGNGTRLTVT.